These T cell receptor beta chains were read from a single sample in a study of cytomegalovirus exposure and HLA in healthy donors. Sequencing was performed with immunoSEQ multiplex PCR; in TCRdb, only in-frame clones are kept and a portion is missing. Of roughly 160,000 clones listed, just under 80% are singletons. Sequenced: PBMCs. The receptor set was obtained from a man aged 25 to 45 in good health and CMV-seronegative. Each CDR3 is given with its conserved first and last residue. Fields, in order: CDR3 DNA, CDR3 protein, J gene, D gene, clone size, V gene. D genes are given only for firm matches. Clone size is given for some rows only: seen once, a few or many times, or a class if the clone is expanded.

CDR3 DNA: TGTGCCAGCAGCTTATATGATGTGACACTCAACACTGAAGCTTTCTTT
CDR3 protein: CASSLYDVTLNTEAFF
J gene: TRBJ1-1
D gene: NA
clone size: NA
V gene: TRBV7-9

CDR3 DNA: TGTGCCTGGGGGACAGGGATCCACGAGCAGTACTTC
CDR3 protein: CAWGTGIHEQYF
J gene: TRBJ2-7
D gene: TRBD1
clone size: NA
V gene: TRBV30

CDR3 DNA: TGTGCCAGCAGCTCCCCCGTCGGGGAGACCCAGTACTTC
CDR3 protein: CASSSPVGETQYF
J gene: TRBJ2-5
D gene: NA
clone size: NA
V gene: TRBV9

CDR3 DNA: TGTGCCAGCAGTGGAGAATGGGGGCCAACTAATGAAAAACTGTTTTTT
CDR3 protein: CASSGEWGPTNEKLFF
J gene: TRBJ1-4
D gene: NA
clone size: NA
V gene: TRBV2

CDR3 DNA: TGCGCCAGCAGCCTCAAGTTTTCTTACGACAGGGGGGTCGACTCACCCCTCCACTTT
CDR3 protein: CASSLKFSYDRGVDSPLHF
J gene: TRBJ1-6
D gene: TRBD1
clone size: NA
V gene: TRBV4-3

CDR3 DNA: TGTGCCAGCAGCGGCATAGCGGGAGAACCCAAGGCCGGGGAGCTGTTTTTT
CDR3 protein: CASSGIAGEPKAGELFF
J gene: TRBJ2-2
D gene: TRBD2
clone size: NA
V gene: TRBV25-1

CDR3 DNA: TGCGCCAGCAGCCCTCCGGGACAGACCTACGAGCAGTACTTC
CDR3 protein: CASSPPGQTYEQYF
J gene: TRBJ2-7
D gene: TRBD1
clone size: NA
V gene: TRBV4-1

CDR3 DNA: TGTGCCACCAGCACCCGGGACATCAAGGGGTGGTTCTTC
CDR3 protein: CATSTRDIKGWFF
J gene: TRBJ2-1
D gene: NA
clone size: NA
V gene: TRBV15

CDR3 DNA: TGTGCCAGCAAACGACAGAGCAATCAGCCCCAGCATTTT
CDR3 protein: CASKRQSNQPQHF
J gene: TRBJ1-5
D gene: NA
clone size: once
V gene: TRBV2

CDR3 DNA: TGTGCCATCAGCACCGGGGCGGGGGGCACAGATACGCAGTATTTT
CDR3 protein: CAISTGAGGTDTQYF
J gene: TRBJ2-3
D gene: TRBD2
clone size: NA
V gene: TRBV10-3

CDR3 DNA: TGCGCCAGCAGCCAGGCGGGGACAGGGGGACCCTACGAGCAGTACTTC
CDR3 protein: CASSQAGTGGPYEQYF
J gene: TRBJ2-7
D gene: TRBD1
clone size: NA
V gene: TRBV5-1

CDR3 DNA: TGTGCCAGCAGTTGGGCTTTATCCTACGAGCAGTACTTC
CDR3 protein: CASSWALSYEQYF
J gene: TRBJ2-7
D gene: NA
clone size: once
V gene: TRBV2

CDR3 DNA: TGCGCCAGCAGCTCCGGGACAGCATCCTACGAGCAGTACTTC
CDR3 protein: CASSSGTASYEQYF
J gene: TRBJ2-7
D gene: TRBD1
clone size: NA
V gene: TRBV5-1

CDR3 DNA: TGTGCCAGCAGTGAGTCGGGACAGGGGTTTTACGAGCAGTACTTC
CDR3 protein: CASSESGQGFYEQYF
J gene: TRBJ2-7
D gene: TRBD1
clone size: NA
V gene: TRBV2

CDR3 DNA: TGTGCCAGCGGGGCGGGATGGGGCTGGGAGACCCAGTACTTC
CDR3 protein: CASGAGWGWETQYF
J gene: TRBJ2-5
D gene: NA
clone size: NA
V gene: TRBV6-1

CDR3 DNA: TGTGCCAGCAGACCCCCGAGGGATTACGAGCAGTACTTC
CDR3 protein: CASRPPRDYEQYF
J gene: TRBJ2-7
D gene: NA
clone size: NA
V gene: TRBV7-9

CDR3 DNA: TGTGCCAGCAGCTCGCAGGGGACCCTTAATCAGCCCCAGCATTTT
CDR3 protein: CASSSQGTLNQPQHF
J gene: TRBJ1-5
D gene: NA
clone size: NA
V gene: TRBV5-6

CDR3 DNA: TGTGCCAGTAGTATAGTCAGCGGGAAGCCTTACGAGCAGTACTTC
CDR3 protein: CASSIVSGKPYEQYF
J gene: TRBJ2-7
D gene: TRBD2
clone size: NA
V gene: TRBV19

CDR3 DNA: TGCGCCAGCAGCCAAGGCAGCAAGCGGGGGCACATCGATGAGCAGTTCTTC
CDR3 protein: CASSQGSKRGHIDEQFF
J gene: TRBJ2-1
D gene: TRBD2
clone size: NA
V gene: TRBV4-3

CDR3 DNA: TGTGCCAGCTCACCACTGGGACAGGGGGCAGAAGATACGCAGTATTTT
CDR3 protein: CASSPLGQGAEDTQYF
J gene: TRBJ2-3
D gene: TRBD1
clone size: NA
V gene: TRBV18

CDR3 DNA: TGCGCCAGCAGCCAAGATCTTGGCAGGAACACCGGGGAGCTGTTTTTT
CDR3 protein: CASSQDLGRNTGELFF
J gene: TRBJ2-2
D gene: NA
clone size: NA
V gene: TRBV4-3

CDR3 DNA: TGTGCCTGGAGTGCAGGCGGGGGAGCCAAAAACATTCAGTACTTC
CDR3 protein: CAWSAGGGAKNIQYF
J gene: TRBJ2-4
D gene: TRBD2
clone size: NA
V gene: TRBV30

CDR3 DNA: TGTGCCAGAAGCCCAAAACAGCGAAACACCATATATTTT
CDR3 protein: CARSPKQRNTIYF
J gene: TRBJ1-3
D gene: NA
clone size: NA
V gene: TRBV5-3

CDR3 DNA: TGTGCCAGCAGCACAGTTAGAGAGACCCAGTACTTC
CDR3 protein: CASSTVRETQYF
J gene: TRBJ2-5
D gene: NA
clone size: NA
V gene: TRBV5-4

CDR3 DNA: TGCGCCAGCAGTGACCCCGGGACAGACGCCTACGAGCAGTACTTC
CDR3 protein: CASSDPGTDAYEQYF
J gene: TRBJ2-7
D gene: TRBD1
clone size: NA
V gene: TRBV10-1

CDR3 DNA: TGTGCCAGCAGTACGATCGACAGCTCCTACGAGCAGTACTTC
CDR3 protein: CASSTIDSSYEQYF
J gene: TRBJ2-7
D gene: NA
clone size: NA
V gene: TRBV2

CDR3 DNA: TGTGCCAGCAGCGTTTCCGGGACAGGGGGGCGGAAACTGTTTTTT
CDR3 protein: CASSVSGTGGRKLFF
J gene: TRBJ1-4
D gene: TRBD1
clone size: NA
V gene: TRBV7-2

CDR3 DNA: TGTGCCAGCAGCTCTCGACAGGGAGAAAAACTGTTTTTT
CDR3 protein: CASSSRQGEKLFF
J gene: TRBJ1-4
D gene: TRBD1
clone size: few
V gene: TRBV5-6

CDR3 DNA: TGTGCCAGCAGCCCCCGGACTAGCGGGAGGGACGATACGCAGTATTTT
CDR3 protein: CASSPRTSGRDDTQYF
J gene: TRBJ2-3
D gene: TRBD2
clone size: NA
V gene: TRBV28

CDR3 DNA: TGTGCCAGCAGTTTAGCCCAGGGTAACTATGGCTACACCTTC
CDR3 protein: CASSLAQGNYGYTF
J gene: TRBJ1-2
D gene: NA
clone size: NA
V gene: TRBV28

CDR3 DNA: TGTGCCAGCAGGCGGGAATTTGACGAGCAGTACTTC
CDR3 protein: CASRREFDEQYF
J gene: TRBJ2-7
D gene: NA
clone size: NA
V gene: TRBV7-9

CDR3 DNA: TGTGCCAGCAGCCAAGGGGCGGACAGTGAAGCTTTCTTT
CDR3 protein: CASSQGADSEAFF
J gene: TRBJ1-1
D gene: NA
clone size: NA
V gene: TRBV11-2

CDR3 DNA: TGTGCCAGCAGTGAATCGCGAGCGGGAGACACCGGGGAGCTGTTTTTT
CDR3 protein: CASSESRAGDTGELFF
J gene: TRBJ2-2
D gene: TRBD2
clone size: NA
V gene: TRBV25-1

CDR3 DNA: TGTGCCTGGAGTGGGGAGGGACAGGTGTTTTACAATGAGCAGTTCTTC
CDR3 protein: CAWSGEGQVFYNEQFF
J gene: TRBJ2-1
D gene: NA
clone size: NA
V gene: TRBV30

CDR3 DNA: TGCGCCACCACGGAGGGGACAGGGAATGGCTACACCTTC
CDR3 protein: CATTEGTGNGYTF
J gene: TRBJ1-2
D gene: TRBD1
clone size: NA
V gene: TRBV5-1

CDR3 DNA: TGTGCCAGCAGCTTAGGACTAAATAATTCACCCCTCCACTTT
CDR3 protein: CASSLGLNNSPLHF
J gene: TRBJ1-6
D gene: NA
clone size: NA
V gene: TRBV7-3

CDR3 DNA: TGTGCCATCAGTGTGCAGGGCACAGATACGCAGTATTTT
CDR3 protein: CAISVQGTDTQYF
J gene: TRBJ2-3
D gene: NA
clone size: NA
V gene: TRBV10-3

CDR3 DNA: TGTGCCAGCAGCTTAGTTCAGGGTACGGAGACCCAGTACTTC
CDR3 protein: CASSLVQGTETQYF
J gene: TRBJ2-5
D gene: NA
clone size: NA
V gene: TRBV7-9

CDR3 DNA: TGTGCCAGCAGTTACGGGACAGGGGGGAATCAGCCCCAGCATTTT
CDR3 protein: CASSYGTGGNQPQHF
J gene: TRBJ1-5
D gene: TRBD1
clone size: few
V gene: TRBV6-5

CDR3 DNA: TGTGCCAGCAGATTGGGGGGAGGTAATGAAAAACTGTTTTTT
CDR3 protein: CASRLGGGNEKLFF
J gene: TRBJ1-4
D gene: NA
clone size: NA
V gene: TRBV28

CDR3 DNA: TGTGCCAGTGGTTTGGTAGGGCGGGAGAACACTGAAGCTTTCTTT
CDR3 protein: CASGLVGRENTEAFF
J gene: TRBJ1-1
D gene: NA
clone size: once
V gene: TRBV12-5

CDR3 DNA: TGTGCCAGTAGTATTCCCAAGACAGGGGGCAACGAAAAACTGTTTTTT
CDR3 protein: CASSIPKTGGNEKLFF
J gene: TRBJ1-4
D gene: TRBD1
clone size: few
V gene: TRBV19

CDR3 DNA: TGTGCCTGGAATAGAGGAAACGAGCAGTACTTC
CDR3 protein: CAWNRGNEQYF
J gene: TRBJ2-7
D gene: NA
clone size: NA
V gene: TRBV30

CDR3 DNA: TGCAGTGCTAGCCCGACAGGCGGAGCTTTCTTT
CDR3 protein: CSASPTGGAFF
J gene: TRBJ1-1
D gene: NA
clone size: few
V gene: TRBV20-1

CDR3 DNA: TGTGCCATCAGCCGACAGACTAATTCACCCCTCCACTTT
CDR3 protein: CAISRQTNSPLHF
J gene: TRBJ1-6
D gene: NA
clone size: NA
V gene: TRBV10-3

CDR3 DNA: TGCGCCAGCAGCCAGGCCACTAGCGGACGCTCCTACGAGCAGTACTTC
CDR3 protein: CASSQATSGRSYEQYF
J gene: TRBJ2-7
D gene: TRBD2
clone size: NA
V gene: TRBV4-1